The clone carrying this T cell receptor (beta chain) showed up many times. Antigen: not known. The data derive from a study of read filtering for tumor transcriptome and immune sequencing. From roughly 400 ng of RNA, a library with molecular barcoded alpha/delta and beta/gamma adaptors was made. One entry per CDR3 protein results from TCRdb running MiXCR on the reads. This table holds some 48,000 distinct CDR3 sequences, approximately 19% found once. Whole-study findings and limits: The CD138-negative fraction was mixed bone marrow immune cells, not pure T cells.

The CDR3 runs to 12 residues. Germline V gene data show CDR1 as KGHDR and CDR2 as SFDVKD. V was shortened by 4 bases and J by 2 bases, with 3 bases between the two germline ends. The chain combines TRBV24-1 with TRBJ2-3; unclear D gene. This receptor was taken from a donor at least 40 years old with multiple myeloma. Sequencing was performed on a population of CD138-negative cells sorted from bone marrow. The CDR3 protein is CATSEDTDTQYF. The DNA for the CDR3 is TGTGCCACCAGTGAAGACACAGATACGCAGTATTTT.